This T cell receptor beta chain was observed in a study of T cells in Graves' hyperthyroidism and ophthalmopathy. Looking at the study overall: Before any treatment, at initial diagnosis, peripheral blood was collected. Whole-study findings and limits: Appearing also in blood were most of the thyroid clonotypes expanded above 0.001.

Clinical symptoms, serum thyroxine and TRAb, thyroid ultrasound and orbital computed tomography were used for the diagnoses. Amplified regions were TCR beta CDR3 sequences from RNA transcripts. An initial round of RT-PCR targeting the TCR CDR3 relied on the HTBI primer set. TCRdb re-analysed the multiplex PCR reads in MiXCR, keeping a single row per CDR3 protein. Of hundreds of thousands of distinct CDR3 sequences in the sample, around 20% were seen once. In its sample, this clonotype was seen a few times. Its specificity is not known. The CDR3 spans 14 residues. Germline V gene lookup returns CDR1 KGHSH and CDR2 LQKENI. The V gene lost 2 bases and the J gene lost 1 base, with 8 bases spanning the gap.

Material for sequencing was blood. The chain couples TRBV18 to TRBJ1-1; no definite D call. The sequence came from a man aged 25-45 years with Graves' ophthalmopathy. The CDR3 DNA follows: TGTGCCAGCTCACCAACGGCAAGGAACACTGAAGCTTTCTTT. This sequence encodes CASSPTARNTEAFF.